Sequencing of this TCR beta chain was carried out in a study of T cell repertoires in cytomegalovirus infection. Study background: An indication of both CMV infection and matching HLA type came from public TCR beta signatures. Study-wide findings and caveats: Individuals carrying CMV plus the relevant HLA were identified by cumulative frequency of public TCR beta families. Clonotypes of TCR beta that were HLA-C-restricted and CMV-specific dominated the ex vivo response.

CDR3 length equals 14 residues. Germline values: CDR1 MNHNS, CDR2 SASEGT. Trimming removed 8 bases at V and 5 bases at J, with 16 bases between. In TCRdb, the reads were re-called with MiXCR into one record per CDR3 protein. Altogether about 350,000 distinct CDR3 sequences are present, about a third being singletons, with the ten largest covering 13%. Comment on this clonotype: Antigen: not known. This could be a read error, since a much larger clone is one nucleotide away.

The chain couples TRBV6-1 to TRBJ1-5; D gene uncertain. The input for sequencing was cultured PBMCs, taken from culture after CMV antigen stimulation. This clonotype originated in a human donor in good health (CMV status not recorded). Some clones in this sample may be carry-over from other donors' samples. The CDR3 region has the DNA TGTGCCAGCTCGAGCCCCGGAAGCGATCAGCCCCAGCATTTT. Translated: CASSSPGSDQPQHF.